This entry concerns a single T cell receptor beta chain. Germline CDR1 is SGHTA and CDR2 is FQGTGA. The CDR3 totals 13 residues. Trimming pared 5 bases from V and 7 bases from J, leaving 11 bases between. This table comes from immunoSEQ multiplex PCR, and its TCRdb copy is limited to in-frame clones, with some not included. The profile shows approximately 210,000 clones, about 91% of them singletons. The sample is drawn from a study of control samples from healthy donors and cancer patients. Sequencing input: blood. This clonotype originated in a man aged 25 to 40 in good health. This chain joins TRBV7-3 and TRBJ2-2; D is perhaps TRBD2 (6 bases). CDR3 sequence: CASSGLSGGELFF. CDR3 nucleotides: TGTGCCAGCAGCGGACTATCGGGCGGGGAGCTGTTTTTT.